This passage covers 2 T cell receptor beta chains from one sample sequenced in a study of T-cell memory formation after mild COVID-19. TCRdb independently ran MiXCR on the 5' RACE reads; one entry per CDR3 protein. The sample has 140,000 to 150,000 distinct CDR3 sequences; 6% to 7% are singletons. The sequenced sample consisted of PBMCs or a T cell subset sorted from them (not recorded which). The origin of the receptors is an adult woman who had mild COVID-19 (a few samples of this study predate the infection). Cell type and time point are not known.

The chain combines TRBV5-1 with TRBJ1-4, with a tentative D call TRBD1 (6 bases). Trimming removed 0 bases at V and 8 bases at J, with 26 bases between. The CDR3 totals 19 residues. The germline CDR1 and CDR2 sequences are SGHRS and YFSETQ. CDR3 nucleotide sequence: TGCGCCAGCAGCTTGGCCGTTGGGATTCGGGGGCTCAGAGAAGAAAAACTGTTTTTT. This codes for CASSLAVGIRGLREEKLFF. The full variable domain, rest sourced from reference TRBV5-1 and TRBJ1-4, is KAGVTQTPRYLIKTRGQQVTLSCSPISGHRSVSWYQQTPGQGLQFLFEYFSETQRNKGNFPGRFSGRQFSNSRSEMNVSTLELGDSALYLCASSLAVGIRGLREEKLFFGSGTQLSVL.

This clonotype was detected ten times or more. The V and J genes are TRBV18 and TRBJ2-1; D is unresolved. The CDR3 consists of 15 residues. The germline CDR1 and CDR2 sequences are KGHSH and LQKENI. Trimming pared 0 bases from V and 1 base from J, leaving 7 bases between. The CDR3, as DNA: TGTGCCAGCTCACCACCTATGTCTTCCTACAATGAGCAGTTCTTC. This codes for CASSPPMSSYNEQFF.